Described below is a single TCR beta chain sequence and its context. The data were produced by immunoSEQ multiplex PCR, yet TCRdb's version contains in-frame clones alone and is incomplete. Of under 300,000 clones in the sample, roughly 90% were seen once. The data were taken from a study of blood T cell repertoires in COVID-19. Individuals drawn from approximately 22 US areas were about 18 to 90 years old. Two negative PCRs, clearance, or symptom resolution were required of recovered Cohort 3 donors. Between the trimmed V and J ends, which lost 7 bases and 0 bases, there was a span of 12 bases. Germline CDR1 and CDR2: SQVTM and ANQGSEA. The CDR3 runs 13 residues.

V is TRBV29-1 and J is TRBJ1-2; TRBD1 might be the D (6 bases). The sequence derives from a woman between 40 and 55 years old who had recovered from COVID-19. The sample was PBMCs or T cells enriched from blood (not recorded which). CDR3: CSAARQANYGYTF. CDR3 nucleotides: TGCAGCGCCGCCCGACAGGCTAACTATGGCTACACCTTC.